This T cell receptor beta chain was profiled in a study of OX40 agonist ivuxolimab in advanced cancers. Study background: In this cohort, patients received ivuxolimab, an agonistic anti-OX40 (CD134) antibody. Prior therapy, whether anti-PD-1, anti-PD-L1 or anti-CTLA-4, was allowed, and roughly 41% had some. Notes on the study in general: Both CD4+ and CD8+ T cell populations in blood had undergone clonal expansion by week 6 at 0.1 to 3.0 mg/kg.

To note about this clone: Its matching antigen is unknown.

Collection of blood occurred at baseline, at cycle 4 day 1, and at cycle 7 day 1. Produced via immunoSEQ multiplex PCR; TCRdb's table is partial and in-frame only. The data contain 77,000 or so clones, approximately 95% of them singletons. Germline V gives CDR1 MNHEY, CDR2 SVGAGI. This CDR3 is 12 amino acids long. The V and J ends lost 8 bases and 11 bases respectively, with 13 bases between them. The sample in question was CD4+ or CD8+ T cells sorted from blood, obtained in a trial of the OX40 agonist ivuxolimab. The receptor was isolated from an adult with an advanced solid tumor such as melanoma, head and neck, liver or kidney cancer. This chain joins TRBV6-5 and TRBJ1-6, with D uncertain. Here the CDR3 DNA reads TGTGCCAGCTCCCCTAGCGATACACCCCTCCACTTT. It specifies CASSPSDTPLHF.